Each of the 29 T cell receptor beta chains below was sequenced from the same sample in a study of blood T cell repertoires in COVID-19. Here immunoSEQ multiplex PCR was the method, and the copy in TCRdb shows in-frame clones only, minus some. The sample records 350,000 or so clones, about nine tenths being singletons. The sequenced material came from peripheral blood. The origin of the receptors is a woman in her sixties or seventies with COVID-19, enrolled during active disease.

This chain links TRBV19 with TRBJ1-2; no reliable D call. The CDR3 has 14 residues. Between the trimmed V and J ends, which lost 7 bases and 4 bases, there was a span of 16 bases. Per germline, CDR1 LNHDA and CDR2 SQIVND (reference sequence). The CDR3 loop is CASTLRGDSYGYTF. The CDR3 DNA is TGTGCCAGTACTCTCCGGGGAGATAGCTATGGCTACACCTTC.

The chain uses TRBV18 and TRBJ2-7, with TRBD1 matching over 7 bases. J lost 3 bases, V lost 5 bases, and 7 bases had no gene match. The CDR3 is 14 residues long. CDR1 and CDR2 from the germline V gene are KGHSH and LQKENI. As DNA, the CDR3 is TGTGCCAGCTCAAGAGGGACAGACCTCTACGAGCAGTACTTC. Its protein is CASSRGTDLYEQYF.

V is TRBV4-1 and J is TRBJ1-2; TRBD1 might be the D (6 bases). This CDR3 comprises 18 residues. Trimming took off 4 bases at V and 0 bases at J, with 21 bases between the two ends. CDR1 and CDR2 (germline): MGHRA, YSYEKL. This CDR3 reads CASSLGRGAEGANYGYTF. As DNA, the CDR3 is TGCGCCAGCAGCCTGGGGCGGGGGGCTGAGGGGGCTAACTATGGCTACACCTTC.

This chain joins TRBV6-5 and TRBJ2-2; possible D gene TRBD1, 6 bases. Germline V gene data show CDR1 as MNHEY and CDR2 as SVGAGI. V shed 6 bases and J shed 0 bases, with 11 bases lying between them. This CDR3 is built from 15 residues. The CDR3 loop reads CASRAGQSNTGELFF. The DNA for the CDR3 is TGTGCCAGCAGAGCCGGACAGTCGAACACCGGGGAGCTGTTTTTT.

V usage is TRBV6-1 and J usage is TRBJ2-7; 9 nucleotides match TRBD2. Germline-derived CDR1 and CDR2 are MNHNS and SASEGT. The CDR3 loop spans 13 amino acids. Losses at the gene ends were 2 bases for V and 12 bases for J; bases not matched to a gene: 8. The CDR3 DNA follows: TGTGCCAGCAGTGAAAATGGGGGACTAGCTCTGTACTTC. Encoded protein: CASSENGGLALYF.

V usage is TRBV3-1 (or the pseudogene TRBV3-2) and J usage is TRBJ2-7; 8 bases are shared with TRBD1. The V gene's germline CDR1 is LGHDT and CDR2 YNNKEL (reference sequence). The CDR3 sequence is 13 residues long. Trimming took 2 bases from V and 5 from J; bases not matched to a gene: 2. In DNA form, the CDR3 reads TGTGCCAGCAGCCAATGGACAGGGAACGAGCAGTACTTC. It is translated as CASSQWTGNEQYF.

The chain links TRBV7-2 to TRBJ1-5; no definite D call. Germline CDR1 and CDR2: SGHTA and FQGNSA. V shed 5 bases and J shed 0 bases, with 20 bases lying between them. The CDR3 is 18 residues long. CDR3 sequence (DNA): TGTGCCAGCAGCCCTAGGTTTGGTACGGCTGATAGCAATCAGCCCCAGCATTTT. Translated, it gives CASSPRFGTADSNQPQHF.

V usage is TRBV20-1 and J usage is TRBJ1-1; D gene uncertain. This CDR3 has 11 residues. Trimming shortened V by 2 bases and J by 3 bases, and 4 bases separated the two germline ends. Per germline, CDR1 DFQATT and CDR2 SNEGSKA (reference sequence). This CDR3 reads CSARPDTEAFF. The DNA for the CDR3 is TGCAGTGCTAGACCTGACACTGAAGCTTTCTTT.

This chain links TRBV3-1 (or the pseudogene TRBV3-2) with TRBJ1-1; 8 bases map to TRBD1. This CDR3 has 14 residues. The trim removed 5 bases at V and 1 base at J, leaving 3 bases unmatched. The V gene's germline CDR1 is LGHDT and CDR2 YNNKEL (reference sequence). Written as DNA, the CDR3 is TGTGCCAGCAGCTACGGACAGGGGAACACTGAAGCTTTCTTT. Residues: CASSYGQGNTEAFF.

The V gene is TRBV7-3, the J gene TRBJ2-3, with D unresolved. This CDR3 spans 15 amino acids. Germline CDR1 reads SGHTA; CDR2 reads FQGTGA. Deletions cut 1 base from V and 2 bases from J, with 10 bases between. This CDR3 is CASSLSSLNTDTQYF. CDR3 nucleotides: TGTGCCAGCAGCTTAAGTTCACTGAACACAGATACGCAGTATTTT.

This sequence joins TRBV4-1 and TRBJ2-1, with D possibly TRBD2 on 6 matching bases. Trimming took off 1 base at V and 8 bases at J, with 6 bases between the two ends. The germline V gene has CDR1 MGHRA and CDR2 YSYEKL. This CDR3 has 12 amino acids. This CDR3 reads CASSQGRDEQFF. The CDR3 DNA follows: TGCGCCAGCAGCCAAGGGAGGGATGAGCAGTTCTTC.

V is TRBV19 and J is TRBJ1-2; 11 bases match TRBD1. The CDR3 totals 13 residues. V trimming: 9 bases; J trimming: 2 bases; junction bases outside the gene matches: 2. CDR1 LNHDA and CDR2 SQIVND come from the germline V gene (reference sequence). The CDR3 spells CARRTGGNYGYTF. The DNA of the CDR3 is TGTGCCAGGAGGACAGGGGGCAACTATGGCTACACCTTC.

This chain joins TRBV2 and TRBJ1-5, with TRBD1 matching 9 bases. The V segment lost 7 bases and the J segment 0 bases; nucleotides outside the gene matches: 7. The CDR3 runs to 16 residues. Germline CDR1 and CDR2: SNHLY and FYNNEI. In nucleotides, the CDR3 is TGTGCCAGCACCGAGGGGACAGGGTTTAGCAATCAGCCCCAGCATTTT. This encodes CASTEGTGFSNQPQHF.

The rearrangement links TRBV29-1 to TRBJ1-4, with TRBD1 identical over 8 bases. This CDR3 is built from 13 residues. Germline CDR1 reads SQVTM; CDR2 reads ANQGSEA. J was trimmed by 8 bases and V by 6 bases; bases with no gene match: 8. CDR3 nucleotide sequence: TGCAGCGTGACACAGGGGGTGTACGAAAAACTGTTTTTT. It specifies CSVTQGVYEKLFF.

This clone came up once. This chain joins TRBV15 and TRBJ1-4; D is uncertain. Between the trimmed V and J ends, which lost 3 bases and 0 bases, there was a span of 8 bases. This CDR3 has 15 residues. Per the germline V gene, CDR1 is LNHNV and CDR2 is YYDKDF (reference sequence). The CDR3 spells CATSSYEATNEKLFF. As DNA, the CDR3 is TGTGCCACCAGCAGCTATGAGGCAACTAATGAAAAACTGTTTTTT. The full variable domain, rest sourced from reference TRBV15 and TRBJ1-4, is DAMVIQNPRYQVTQFGKPVTLSCSQTLNHNVMYWYQQKSSQAPKLLFHYYDKDFNNEADTPDNFQSRRPNTSFCFLDIRSPGLGDTAMYLCATSSYEATNEKLFFGSGTQLSVL.

CDR3 bases: TGTGCCAGCAGCCAAGGTACAGGAAAGAATCAGCCCCAGCATTTT. It codes for CASSQGTGKNQPQHF. The V call is TRBV3-1 (or the pseudogene TRBV3-2), the J call TRBJ1-5; perhaps TRBD1 as D (5 bases). Trimming removed 1 base at V and 4 bases at J, with 11 bases between. The CDR3 consists of 15 residues. In germline, CDR1 is LGHDT, CDR2 YNNKEL (reference sequence).

This chain connects TRBV2 to TRBJ2-1, with TRBD2 matching over 10 bases. The CDR3 loop spans 17 amino acids. V gave up 0 bases and J gave up 10 bases; unmatched junction bases: 12. Germline V gene data show CDR1 as SNHLY and CDR2 as FYNNEI. The CDR3 loop is CASSEARASGGRREQFF. The CDR3 DNA follows: TGTGCCAGCAGTGAAGCCCGGGCTAGCGGGGGTAGGCGGGAGCAGTTCTTC.

This chain connects TRBV19 to TRBJ1-1; 7 bases are shared with TRBD1. This CDR3 has 18 residues. V lost 4 bases and J lost 0; bases outside the gene matches: 14. Germline loops: CDR1 LNHDA, CDR2 SQIVND (reference sequence). The CDR3: CASSTRRQGSFMNTEAFF. CDR3 sequence (DNA): TGTGCCAGTAGTACCCGAAGACAGGGTTCCTTCATGAACACTGAAGCTTTCTTT.

The sample holds one count of this clone. The CDR3 DNA sequence: TGTGCCAGCAGTTTAGGGGCGGTTAATGAAAAACTGTTTTTT. Translating it yields CASSLGAVNEKLFF. The chain couples TRBV28 to TRBJ1-4; weak D call: TRBD1 (5 bases). The CDR3 has 14 residues. Trimming took off 2 bases at V and 4 bases at J, with 8 bases between the two ends. Germline V CDR1 and CDR2: MDHEN, SYDVKM.

The chain carries TRBV16 and TRBJ2-5, with a tentative D call TRBD1 (5 bases). The ends were cut back, 6 bases at V and 7 bases at J, with 12 bases in the middle. The CDR3 sequence is 12 residues long. Germline V lookup: CDR1 KGHSY, CDR2 FQNENV. CDR3 region: CASRDTGLTQYF. CDR3 coding DNA: TGTGCCAGCAGGGATACAGGTTTGACCCAGTACTTC.

In its sample, this clone was seen a few times. The chain joins TRBV9 to TRBJ1-1; D ambiguous. CDR3 size: 14 residues. Germline CDR1 reads SGDLS; CDR2 reads YYNGEE. V dropped 4 bases and J dropped 1 base, with 11 bases sitting between them. CDR3: CASSSRGSNTEAFF. The CDR3 DNA sequence: TGTGCCAGCAGCTCCAGAGGGTCGAACACTGAAGCTTTCTTT. The full variable domain, its missing parts supplied by reference TRBV9 and TRBJ1-1, is DSGVTQTPKHLITATGQRVTLRCSPRSGDLSVYWYQQSLDQGLQFLIQYYNGEERAKGNILERFSAQQFPDLHSELNLSSLELGDSALYFCASSSRGSNTEAFFGQGTRLTVV.

The chain is built from TRBV19 and TRBJ1-4; D possibly corresponds to TRBD1 (6 bases). The CDR3 contains 15 residues. Germline CDR1 reads LNHDA; CDR2 reads SQIVND (reference sequence). V lost 4 bases and J lost 8, with 17 bases in between. This CDR3 reads CASSNTGSHGEKLFF. The CDR3 nucleotides are TGTGCCAGTAGTAACACAGGGTCCCATGGCGAAAAACTGTTTTTT.

V is TRBV5-1 and J is TRBJ1-6, with a tentative D call TRBD1 (5 bases). Germline V lookup: CDR1 SGHRS, CDR2 YFSETQ. The CDR3 contains 16 residues. The V gene lost 0 bases and the J gene lost 10 bases, with 17 bases spanning the gap. The CDR3 DNA reads as TGCGCCAGCAGCTTGGAATCTCAGGGTGCTGGGTCACCCCTCCACTTT. This translates into CASSLESQGAGSPLHF.

CDR3 sequence reads: CASSTGGLGPATQYF. The DNA for the CDR3 is TGTGCCAGTAGTACTGGGGGACTAGGGCCTGCGACCCAGTACTTC. V usage is TRBV19 and J usage is TRBJ2-5, with TRBD2 identical over 8 bases. Trimming took 4 bases from V and 7 from J; bases not matched to a gene: 11. This CDR3 has 15 amino acids. CDR1 and CDR2 from the germline V gene are LNHDA and SQIVND (reference sequence).

This clone was recorded only once. The V gene is TRBV5-6, the J gene TRBJ2-5; the match to TRBD1 covers 8 bases. V shed 4 bases and J 3 bases; nucleotides not matched to a gene: 8. The CDR3 loop spans 15 amino acids. Germline values: CDR1 SGHDT, CDR2 YYEEEE. CDR3 region: CASSALGQGEETQYF. CDR3 sequence (DNA): TGTGCCAGCAGCGCCCTTGGACAGGGTGAAGAGACCCAGTACTTC.

A few counts support this clone. It is likely a read error, because the conserved phenylalanine at the end of the CDR3 is missing. It is unclear where the CDR3 begins or ends on the DNA, so no DNA is shown, and the CDR3 is as TCRdb lists it. This CDR3 reads CASSQWRQQELPYI. This chain joins TRBV23-1 and TRBJ1-3; the D call TRBD1 from the table was never checked on the DNA. TRBV23-1 is an ORF; its function is uncertain. The CDR3 spans 14 residues, counting both ends.

V gene TRBV27 combines with J gene TRBJ1-2; 9 bases map to TRBD1. CDR1 is MNHEY and CDR2 is SMNVEV in the germline V gene (reference sequence). V lost 5 bases, J lost 5 bases, and 12 bases stayed unmatched. The CDR3 contains 16 residues. The chain's CDR3 is CASSKSTGQGKYGYTF. The CDR3 DNA sequence: TGTGCCAGCAGTAAATCTACGGGACAGGGAAAATATGGCTACACCTTC.

The chain is built from TRBV6-1 and TRBJ2-5, with D perhaps matching TRBD2 (7 bases). Germline CDR1 is MNHNS and CDR2 is SASEGT. The CDR3 extends over 15 amino acids. The V end was cut by 3 bases, the J end by 5 bases, with 16 bases between. CDR3 bases: TGTGCCAGCAGTGAGGGGGGGGCCGGGAAGGAGACCCAGTACTTC. This encodes CASSEGGAGKETQYF.

The chain couples TRBV5-1 to TRBJ2-1; 13 positions match TRBD2. Germline trimming cut 0 bases from V and 7 bases from J; bases unmatched to any gene: 1. Germline V gene sequence: CDR1 SGHRS, CDR2 YFSETQ. The CDR3 has 15 amino acids. CDR3 nucleotide sequence: TGCGCCAGCAGCTTGGTGGGACTAGCGGGGAATGAGCAGTTCTTC. The encoded protein is CASSLVGLAGNEQFF.